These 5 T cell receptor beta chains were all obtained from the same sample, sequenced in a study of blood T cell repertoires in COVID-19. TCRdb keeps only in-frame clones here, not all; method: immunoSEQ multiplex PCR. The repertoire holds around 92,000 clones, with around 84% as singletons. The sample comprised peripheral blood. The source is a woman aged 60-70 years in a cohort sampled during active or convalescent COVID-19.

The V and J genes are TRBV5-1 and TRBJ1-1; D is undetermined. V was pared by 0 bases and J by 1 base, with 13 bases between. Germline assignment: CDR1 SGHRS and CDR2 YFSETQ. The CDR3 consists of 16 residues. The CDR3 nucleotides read TGCGCCAGCAGCTTGGCCCTGCGGTCCTCGAACACTGAAGCTTTCTTT. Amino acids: CASSLALRSSNTEAFF.

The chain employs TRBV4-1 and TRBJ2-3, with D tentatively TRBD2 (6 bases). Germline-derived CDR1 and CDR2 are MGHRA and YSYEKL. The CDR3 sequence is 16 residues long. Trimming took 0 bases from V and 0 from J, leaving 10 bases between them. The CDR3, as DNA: TGCGCCAGCAGCCAAGATGTCGGGGGAAGCACAGATACGCAGTATTTT. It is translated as CASSQDVGGSTDTQYF.

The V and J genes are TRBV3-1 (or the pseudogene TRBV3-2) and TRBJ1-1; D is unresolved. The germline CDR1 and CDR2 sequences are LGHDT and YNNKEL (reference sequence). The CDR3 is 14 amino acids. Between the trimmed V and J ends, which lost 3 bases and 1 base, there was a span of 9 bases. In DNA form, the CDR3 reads TGTGCCAGCAGCCAGGGCAGTTCGAACACTGAAGCTTTCTTT. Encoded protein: CASSQGSSNTEAFF.

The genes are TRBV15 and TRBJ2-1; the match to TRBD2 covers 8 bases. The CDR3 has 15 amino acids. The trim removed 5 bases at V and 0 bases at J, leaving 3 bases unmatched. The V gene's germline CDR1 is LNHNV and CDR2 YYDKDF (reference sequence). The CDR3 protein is CATSQSGGSYNEQFF. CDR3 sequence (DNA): TGTGCCACCAGCCAGAGCGGGGGCTCCTACAATGAGCAGTTCTTC.

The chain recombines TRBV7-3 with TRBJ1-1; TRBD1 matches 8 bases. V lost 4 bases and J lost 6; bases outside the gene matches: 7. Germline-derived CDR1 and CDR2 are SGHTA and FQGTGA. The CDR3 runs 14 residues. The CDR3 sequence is CASSSGGGRAEAFF. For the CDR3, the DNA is TGTGCCAGCAGCTCAGGGGGCGGAAGGGCTGAAGCTTTCTTT.